One and the same sample provided the 31 T cell receptor beta chains below, sequenced in a study of shared clonotypes between healthy human individuals. Sequenced by immunoSEQ multiplex PCR; TCRdb stores in-frame clones only, minus some. The data hold 2.5 million or so clones, with about 92% observed a single time. The sample taken for sequencing was naive CD4+ T cells sorted from blood. As for subset: CD45RA+ positively selected. The origin of the receptors is a young man in good health.

The chain is built from TRBV18 and TRBJ2-2; D remains unclear. Trimming removed 3 bases from V and 6 bases from J, with 11 bases in between. Germline-derived CDR1 and CDR2 are KGHSH and LQKENI. The CDR3 totals 14 residues. The CDR3 here is CASSPTNGPGELFF. The CDR3, as DNA: TGTGCCAGCTCACCGACGAACGGCCCCGGGGAGCTGTTTTTT.

This rearrangement joins TRBV5-6 to TRBJ1-2; 9 bases are a match to TRBD1. Germline loops: CDR1 SGHDT, CDR2 YYEEEE. V trimming: 4 bases; J trimming: 8 bases; junction bases outside the gene matches: 12. This CDR3 is built from 15 residues. The CDR3 spells CASSPDRGYSRGYTF. In DNA, the CDR3 is TGTGCCAGCAGCCCGGACAGGGGATACTCAAGGGGCTACACCTTC.

J is TRBJ1-2 and V is TRBV13; TRBD1 might be the D (6 bases). This CDR3 comprises 18 residues. The V gene's germline CDR1 is PRHDT and CDR2 FYEKMQ (reference sequence). Trimming shortened V by 8 bases and J by 4 bases, and 29 bases separated the two germline ends. The CDR3 is CASGQTEGGGGPLYGYTF. The CDR3 DNA sequence: TGTGCCAGCGGGCAAACGGAGGGCGGGGGCGGCCCCCTCTATGGCTACACCTTC. Using reference TRBV13 and TRBJ1-2 for the parts outside the CDR3, the full variable domain is AAGVIQSPRHLIKEKRETATLKCYPIPRHDTVYWYQQGPGQDPQFLISFYEKMQSDKGSIPDRFSAQQFSDYHSELNMSSLELGDSALYFCASGQTEGGGGPLYGYTFGSGTRLTVV.

The CDR3 DNA follows: TGTGCCAGCAGCTATGGCGGGATCAGGGGAACGGATACGCAGTATTTT. This translates into CASSYGGIRGTDTQYF. The V call is TRBV5-4, the J call TRBJ2-3, with D possibly called TRBD1 or TRBD2 (6 bases each). CDR3 length: 16 amino acids. Germline lookup yields CDR1 SGHNT and CDR2 YYREEE (reference sequence). Between the trimmed V and J ends, which lost 3 bases and 6 bases, there was a span of 20 bases.

This chain uses TRBV6-5 with TRBJ1-2; possible D gene TRBD1, 5 bases. Trimming stripped 0 bases from V and 6 bases from J, with 11 bases between. CDR3 length equals 14 residues. Germline assignment: CDR1 MNHEY and CDR2 SVGAGI. CDR3 residues: CASSYSTGDHGYTF. The CDR3, as DNA: TGTGCCAGCAGTTACTCAACCGGGGACCATGGCTACACCTTC.

CDR3 DNA: TGTGCCGGGGGACTGACAGGCCCCGCGGGCTACACCTTC. The encoded protein is CAGGLTGPAGYTF. The chain links TRBV30 to TRBJ1-2; tentatively, D is TRBD1 (6 bases). Trimming removed 8 bases from V and 8 bases from J, with 21 bases in between. The CDR3 spans 13 residues. CDR1 is GTSNPN and CDR2 is SVGIG in the germline V gene (reference sequence).

The chain is built from TRBV5-5 and TRBJ2-5; tentative D call: TRBD2 (7 bases). V was shortened by 4 bases and J by 2 bases, with 15 bases between the two germline ends. The CDR3 totals 15 residues. Germline values: CDR1 SGHKS, CDR2 YYEKEE (reference sequence). This chain's CDR3 is CASSLLGGLQETQYF. The DNA of the CDR3 is TGTGCCAGCAGCCTCTTGGGGGGGCTACAAGAGACCCAGTACTTC.

The CDR3 protein is CASSDQVSGANVLTF. The CDR3 DNA follows: TGTGCCAGCAGTGACCAGGTTTCCGGGGCCAACGTCCTGACTTTC. The chain has TRBV2 and TRBJ2-6; D unresolved. This CDR3 contains 15 residues. The germline CDR1 and CDR2 sequences are SNHLY and FYNNEI. Trimming left V 3 bases short and J 4 bases short, with 10 bases between.

This clone was seen a handful of times. This chain links TRBV28 with TRBJ1-5, with D maybe TRBD1 (5 bases). Per the germline V gene, CDR1 is MDHEN and CDR2 is SYDVKM. The CDR3 has 16 amino acids. V was cut by 5 bases and J by 0 bases, with 14 bases left in between. CDR3 DNA: TGTGCCAGCAGTCTCGCTAGGGGAGGTAGCAATCAGCCCCAGCATTTT. Amino acid sequence: CASSLARGGSNQPQHF.

Note on this clone: At the DNA level, this CDR3 is encoded by other sequences in the same sample as well. The J gene is TRBJ2-7, the V gene TRBV19; D remains unclear. Germline V CDR1 and CDR2: LNHDA, SQIVND (reference sequence). Between the trimmed V and J ends, which lost 3 bases and 0 bases, there was a span of 9 bases. The CDR3 length is 14 residues. CDR3 bases: TGTGCCAGTAGTATCCCCGGTCCCTCCTACGAGCAGTACTTC. Protein product: CASSIPGPSYEQYF.

The chain recombines TRBV2 with TRBJ1-2, with D unclear. The V end lost 7 bases, the J end lost 4 bases, and 19 bases lay between the germline ends. The CDR3 has 15 amino acids. Germline V gene data show CDR1 as SNHLY and CDR2 as FYNNEI. In nucleotides, the CDR3 is TGTGCCAGCAATCCGGAGGCACTAACCCGCTATGGCTACACCTTC. Its protein product is CASNPEALTRYGYTF.

This chain joins TRBV6-1 and TRBJ1-6; perhaps TRBD1 as D (5 bases). The V and J ends lost 2 bases and 5 bases respectively, with 10 bases between them. This CDR3 contains 15 residues. Germline CDR1 is MNHNS and CDR2 is SASEGT. In nucleotides, the CDR3 is TGTGCCAGCAGTGAAATCGGGGGAGATAATTCACCCCTCCACTTT. Translation: CASSEIGGDNSPLHF.

The table lists this clone with a count of one. The rearrangement joins TRBV18 to TRBJ2-2; TRBD2 matches at 13 bases. The junction had 8 bases not matched to a gene; V was cut back by 4 bases and J by 3 bases. Germline CDR1 is KGHSH and CDR2 is LQKENI. CDR3 length equals 18 residues. DNA for the CDR3: TGTGCCAGCTCACAAAGGACTAGCGGGAGATCGGACACCGGGGAGCTGTTTTTT. Protein sequence: CASSQRTSGRSDTGELFF.

As regards this clone: At one boundary the junction diverges from the germline segment, which might be a read error. The chain combines TRBV2 with TRBJ1-4, with 8 bases identical to TRBD1. The CDR3 totals 14 residues. Per the germline V gene, CDR1 is SNHLY and CDR2 is FYNNEI. CDR3 in DNA: TGTGCCAGCAGATTACAGGGGGAGTATGAAAAACTATTTTTT. Translation: CASRLQGEYEKLFF.

The chain employs TRBV4-1 and TRBJ1-1; 8 bases line up with TRBD1. Trimming cost V 4 bases and J 1 base; bases outside gene matches: 8. The germline CDR1 and CDR2 sequences are MGHRA and YSYEKL. The CDR3 is made up of 16 amino acids. CDR3 in amino acids: CASSRTGGGRNTEAFF. CDR3 bases: TGCGCCAGCAGCCGAACAGGGGGTGGACGGAACACTGAAGCTTTCTTT.

The V gene is TRBV18, the J gene TRBJ2-1; 11 nucleotides line up with TRBD2. This CDR3 comprises 16 residues. In germline, CDR1 is KGHSH, CDR2 LQKENI. Trimming took 3 bases from V and 5 from J; bases not matched to a gene: 6. The chain's CDR3 is CASSPPRLAGNNEQFF. The CDR3 DNA is TGTGCCAGCTCACCCCCCCGACTAGCGGGAAACAATGAGCAGTTCTTC. The entire variable domain, with the rest obtained from reference TRBV18 and TRBJ2-1, is as follows: NAGVMQNPRHLVRRRGQEARLRCSPMKGHSHVYWYRQLPEEGLKFMVYLQKENIIDESGMPKERFSAEFPKEGPSILRIQQVVRGDSAAYFCASSPPRLAGNNEQFFGPGTRLTVL.

This clone turned up a few times. The rearrangement joins TRBV4-1 to TRBJ1-5; D call uncertain. Trimming shortened V by 0 bases and J by 7 bases, and 16 bases separated the two germline ends. The CDR3 has 16 amino acids. CDR1 and CDR2 (germline): MGHRA, YSYEKL. The CDR3 region has the DNA TGCGCCAGCAGCCAAGAGAGAGGGTCGTTCACCCAGCCCCAGCATTTT. Translation gives CASSQERGSFTQPQHF.

V usage is TRBV18 and J usage is TRBJ2-1, with 15 bases identical to TRBD2. The CDR3 length is 19 residues. Germline V gene data show CDR1 as KGHSH and CDR2 as LQKENI. The V gene end was trimmed by 6 bases and the J gene end by 0 bases; junction bases not matched to a gene: 9. The CDR3 bases are TGTGCCAGCTCGGCGGGGACTAGCGGGAGGTCCCCCTCCTACAATGAGCAGTTCTTC. It encodes CASSAGTSGRSPSYNEQFF. The full variable domain, in which reference TRBV18 and TRBJ2-1 provide the parts outside the CDR3, is NAGVMQNPRHLVRRRGQEARLRCSPMKGHSHVYWYRQLPEEGLKFMVYLQKENIIDESGMPKERFSAEFPKEGPSILRIQQVVRGDSAAYFCASSAGTSGRSPSYNEQFFGPGTRLTVL.

This clone is a singleton in its sample. The V and J genes are TRBV25-1 and TRBJ2-3; 8 bases fit TRBD1. Germline V gene data show CDR1 as MGHDK and CDR2 as SYGVNS. Trimming took 4 bases from V and 3 from J; bases not matched to a gene: 9. The CDR3 totals 16 residues. The CDR3 spells CASSVGQGRVTDTQYF. In DNA, the CDR3 is TGTGCCAGCAGTGTAGGACAGGGAAGGGTGACAGATACGCAGTATTTT. The whole variable domain, filled in from reference TRBV25-1 and TRBJ2-3, reads EADIYQTPRYLVIGTGKKITLECSQTMGHDKMYWYQQDPGMELHLIHYSYGVNSTEKGDLSSESTVSRIRTEHFPLTLESARPSHTSQYLCASSVGQGRVTDTQYFGPGTRLTVL.

This chain joins TRBV18 and TRBJ2-7; perhaps TRBD1 as D (5 bases). V was clipped by 3 bases and J by 4 bases, with 10 bases between them. The CDR3 is made up of 13 amino acids. Germline CDR1 KGHSH, CDR2 LQKENI. This CDR3 is CASSPQGVYEQYF. CDR3 DNA sequence: TGTGCCAGCTCACCCCAGGGTGTGTACGAGCAGTACTTC. The full variable domain, rest sourced from reference TRBV18 and TRBJ2-7, is NAGVMQNPRHLVRRRGQEARLRCSPMKGHSHVYWYRQLPEEGLKFMVYLQKENIIDESGMPKERFSAEFPKEGPSILRIQQVVRGDSAAYFCASSPQGVYEQYFGPGTRLTVT.

In DNA form, the CDR3 reads TGCGCCAGCTCGGGCCTAGGGGGAGGTGGCTACACCTTC. Protein sequence: CASSGLGGGGYTF. The chain joins TRBV4-1 to TRBJ1-2; tentative D call: TRBD1 (6 bases). Trimming left V 8 bases short and J 7 bases short, with 17 bases between. The CDR3 covers 13 residues. Germline V CDR1 and CDR2: MGHRA, YSYEKL.

In this sample, this clone turned up once. The chain links TRBV29-1 to TRBJ1-2; 9 bases are a match to TRBD1. With V trimmed by 1 base and J by 7 bases, 16 bases remained unmatched. The CDR3 is made up of 17 amino acids. Per germline, CDR1 SQVTM and CDR2 ANQGSEA. In nucleotides, the CDR3 is TGCAGCGTTGAAGCGGGGGGACAGGGTTTTCGACTGAGTGGCTACACCTTC. Translating gives CSVEAGGQGFRLSGYTF. Using reference TRBV29-1 and TRBJ1-2 for the parts outside the CDR3, the full variable domain is SAVISQKPSRDICQRGTSLTIQCQVDSQVTMMFWYRQQPGQSLTLIATANQGSEATYESGFVIDKFPISRPNLTFSTLTVSNMSPEDSSIYLCSVEAGGQGFRLSGYTFGSGTRLTVV.

V and J are TRBV19 and TRBJ2-3; D not certain. This CDR3 spans 14 amino acids. V lost 5 bases and J 2 bases, leaving 11 bases between the germline ends. The germline V gene has CDR1 LNHDA and CDR2 SQIVND (reference sequence). CDR3 DNA: TGTGCCAGTAGTCTGGGAACGTCCACAGATACGCAGTATTTT. Its translation: CASSLGTSTDTQYF.

This clone turned up a few times. V usage is TRBV2 and J usage is TRBJ1-5; maybe TRBD1 (5 bases). The CDR3 consists of 13 residues. Germline V gene data show CDR1 as SNHLY and CDR2 as FYNNEI. V shed 3 bases and J shed 6 bases, with 9 bases lying between them. CDR3 DNA sequence: TGTGCCAGCAGTGATGGGGCGGGTCAGCCCCAGCATTTT. Residues: CASSDGAGQPQHF.

This rearrangement joins TRBV27 to TRBJ1-5; no definite D call. Germline lookup yields CDR1 MNHEY and CDR2 SMNVEV (reference sequence). V lost 5 bases, J lost 0 bases, and 14 bases lay in between. CDR3 length: 16 residues. The CDR3 DNA sequence: TGTGCCAGCAGTCTGATGTTCGGCTATAGCAATCAGCCCCAGCATTTT. Protein sequence: CASSLMFGYSNQPQHF.

The J gene is TRBJ1-2, the V gene TRBV6-6, with 10 nucleotides matching TRBD1. CDR1 and CDR2 (germline): MNHNY, SVGAGI (reference sequence). The CDR3 has 15 residues. V lost 2 bases, J lost 7 bases, and 7 bases stayed unmatched. The CDR3 loop reads CASSYGGQGRSGYTF. For the CDR3, the DNA is TGTGCCAGCAGTTACGGGGGACAGGGGCGGAGTGGCTACACCTTC.

The rearrangement uses TRBV18 and TRBJ1-3; D may be TRBD1 (5 bases). This CDR3 has 15 amino acids. Germline CDR1 and CDR2: KGHSH and LQKENI. The germline V and J ends were trimmed by 2 bases and 4 bases, with 12 bases remaining between them. CDR3 DNA sequence: TGTGCCAGCTCACCAGCCGCCTACAGGGGAAACACCATATATTTT. Residues: CASSPAAYRGNTIYF. The variable domain in full, completed from reference TRBV18 and TRBJ1-3, reads NAGVMQNPRHLVRRRGQEARLRCSPMKGHSHVYWYRQLPEEGLKFMVYLQKENIIDESGMPKERFSAEFPKEGPSILRIQQVVRGDSAAYFCASSPAAYRGNTIYFGEGSWLTVV.

This CDR3 is CASSYTGTGLGEQYF. The DNA for the CDR3 is TGTGCCAGCAGTTACACCGGGACTGGATTAGGTGAGCAGTACTTC. The rearrangement links TRBV6-5 to TRBJ2-7, with TRBD2 as a possible D gene (6 bases). V gave up 2 bases and J gave up 7 bases, with 18 bases separating them. Germline-derived CDR1 and CDR2 are MNHEY and SVGAGI. This CDR3 region has 15 residues.

The gene calls are TRBV5-1 and TRBJ2-2; tentatively, D is TRBD2 (5 bases). CDR1 and CDR2 from the germline V gene are SGHRS and YFSETQ. The CDR3 loop spans 13 amino acids. Deletions cut 4 bases from V and 6 bases from J, with 10 bases between. The CDR3 DNA is TGCGCCAGCAGCCGGGAAAGGCCCGGGGAGCTGTTTTTT. Translated, it gives CASSRERPGELFF.

The V and J genes are TRBV7-3 and TRBJ2-4; D is unresolved. This CDR3 is built from 14 residues. The V end was cut by 5 bases, the J end by 5 bases, with 13 bases between. The germline CDR1 and CDR2 sequences are SGHTA and FQGTGA. The CDR3 sequence is CASSLGRAENIQYF. CDR3 nucleotides: TGTGCCAGCAGCCTCGGTAGGGCGGAAAACATTCAGTACTTC.

The V call is TRBV19, the J call TRBJ2-1; D perhaps matches TRBD1 (7 bases). Germline V CDR1 and CDR2: LNHDA, SQIVND (reference sequence). The CDR3 covers 16 residues. With 1 base removed from V and 12 bases from J, the gap between germline ends came to 22 bases. Written as DNA, the CDR3 is TGTGCCAGTAGTATAGTACCCGGGACAGCGCCCGGGGGGCAGTTCTTC. This translates into CASSIVPGTAPGGQFF.